This T cell receptor (beta chain) was sequenced in a study of response to subunit inactivated influenza vaccine. General study points: The authors put forward the suggestion that each seasonal influenza vaccination may bring in only a limited number of new T cells.

TCRdb called the RT-PCR reads again in MiXCR, with one record for every CDR3 protein. The sample holds 500,000 to 550,000 distinct CDR3 sequences; approximately 7.7% are singletons and the top ten take over 10%. The germline V gene encodes CDR1 ENHRY and CDR2 SYGVKD. Trimming took 4 bases from V and 3 from J; bases not matched to a gene: 8. The CDR3 consists of 17 residues. This clonotype occurred a few times. Its cognate antigen is unknown. The chain combines TRBV10-3 with TRBJ2-1; 11 bases line up with TRBD2. The sequences come from PBMCs from blood, collected roughly 24 months after vaccination. The TCR comes from a man aged 50 to 69 who received an inactivated influenza vaccine. In DNA form, the CDR3 reads TGTGCCATCAGTGCTGACGGGACTAGCGGTATCTACAATGAGCAGTTCTTC. It specifies CAISADGTSGIYNEQFF.